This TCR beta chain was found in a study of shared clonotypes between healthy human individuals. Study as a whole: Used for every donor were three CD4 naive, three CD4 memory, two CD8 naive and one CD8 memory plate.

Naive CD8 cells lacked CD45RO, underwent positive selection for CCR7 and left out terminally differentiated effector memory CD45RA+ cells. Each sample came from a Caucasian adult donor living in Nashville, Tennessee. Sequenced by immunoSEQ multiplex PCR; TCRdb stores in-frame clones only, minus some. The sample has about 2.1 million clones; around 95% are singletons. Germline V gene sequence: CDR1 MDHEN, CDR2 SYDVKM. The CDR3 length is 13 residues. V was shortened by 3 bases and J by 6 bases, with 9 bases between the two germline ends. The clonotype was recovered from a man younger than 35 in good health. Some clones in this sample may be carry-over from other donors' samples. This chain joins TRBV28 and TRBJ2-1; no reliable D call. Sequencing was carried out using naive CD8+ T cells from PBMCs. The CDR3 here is CASSFGRVNEQFF. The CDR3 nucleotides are TGTGCCAGCAGTTTCGGCCGGGTCAATGAGCAGTTCTTC.